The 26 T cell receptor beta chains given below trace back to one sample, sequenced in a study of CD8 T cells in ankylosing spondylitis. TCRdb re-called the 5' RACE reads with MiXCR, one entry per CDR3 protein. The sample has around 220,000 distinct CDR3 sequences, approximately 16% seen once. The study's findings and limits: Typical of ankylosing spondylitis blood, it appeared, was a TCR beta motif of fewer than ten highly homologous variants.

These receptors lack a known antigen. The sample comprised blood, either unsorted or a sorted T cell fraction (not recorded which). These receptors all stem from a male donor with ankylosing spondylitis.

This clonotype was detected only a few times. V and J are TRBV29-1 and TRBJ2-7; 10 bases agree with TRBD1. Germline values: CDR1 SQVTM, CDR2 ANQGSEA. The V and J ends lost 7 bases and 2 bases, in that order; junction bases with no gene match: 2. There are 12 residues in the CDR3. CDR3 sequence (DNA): TGCAGCGGTGGACAGGGGGCCTACGAGCAGTACTTC. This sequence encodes CSGGQGAYEQYF.

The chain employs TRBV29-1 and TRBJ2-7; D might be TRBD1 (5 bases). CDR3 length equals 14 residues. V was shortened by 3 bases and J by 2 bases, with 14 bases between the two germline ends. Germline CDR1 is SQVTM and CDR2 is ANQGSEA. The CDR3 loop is CSVDGGAAAYEQYF. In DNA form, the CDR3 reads TGCAGCGTTGACGGTGGGGCAGCCGCCTACGAGCAGTACTTC.

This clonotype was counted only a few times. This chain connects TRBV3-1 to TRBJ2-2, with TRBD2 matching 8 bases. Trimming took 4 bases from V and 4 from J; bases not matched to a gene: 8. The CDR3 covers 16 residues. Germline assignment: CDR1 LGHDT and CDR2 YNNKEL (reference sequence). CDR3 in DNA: TGTGCCAGCAGCCCCGGGCGGGGGGCGCTCACCGGGGAGCTGTTTTTT. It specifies CASSPGRGALTGELFF.

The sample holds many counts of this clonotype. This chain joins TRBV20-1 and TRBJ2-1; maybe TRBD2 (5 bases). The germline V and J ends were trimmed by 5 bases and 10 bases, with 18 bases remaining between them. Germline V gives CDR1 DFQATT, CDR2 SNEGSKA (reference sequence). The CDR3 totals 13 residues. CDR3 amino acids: CSAEGRLEREQFF. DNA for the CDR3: TGCAGTGCTGAGGGCCGGCTGGAGCGGGAGCAGTTCTTC.

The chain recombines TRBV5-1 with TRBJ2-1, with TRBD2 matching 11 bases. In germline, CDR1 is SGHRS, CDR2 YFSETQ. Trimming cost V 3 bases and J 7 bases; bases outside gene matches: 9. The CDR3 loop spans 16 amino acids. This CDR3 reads CASSWTLAGAGNEQFF. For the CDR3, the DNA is TGCGCCAGCAGCTGGACACTAGCGGGAGCTGGAAATGAGCAGTTCTTC.

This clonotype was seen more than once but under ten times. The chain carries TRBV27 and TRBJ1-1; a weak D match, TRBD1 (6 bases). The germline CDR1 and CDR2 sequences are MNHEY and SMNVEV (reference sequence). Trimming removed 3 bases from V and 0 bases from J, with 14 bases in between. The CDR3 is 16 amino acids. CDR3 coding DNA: TGTGCCAGCAGTTTCGGGGCAGGGGACCTGAACACTGAAGCTTTCTTT. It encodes CASSFGAGDLNTEAFF.

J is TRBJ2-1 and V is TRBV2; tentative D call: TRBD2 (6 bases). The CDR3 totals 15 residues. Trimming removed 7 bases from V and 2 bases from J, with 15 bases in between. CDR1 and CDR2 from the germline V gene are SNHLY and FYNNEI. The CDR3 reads CASTASDGTYNEQFF. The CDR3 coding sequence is TGTGCCAGCACCGCTAGCGACGGGACCTACAATGAGCAGTTCTTC.

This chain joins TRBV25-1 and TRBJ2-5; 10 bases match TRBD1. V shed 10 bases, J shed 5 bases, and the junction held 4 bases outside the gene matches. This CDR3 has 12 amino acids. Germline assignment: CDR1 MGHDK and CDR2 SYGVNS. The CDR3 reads CAKGQGDETQYF. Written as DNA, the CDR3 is TGTGCCAAAGGACAGGGGGATGAGACCCAGTACTTC.

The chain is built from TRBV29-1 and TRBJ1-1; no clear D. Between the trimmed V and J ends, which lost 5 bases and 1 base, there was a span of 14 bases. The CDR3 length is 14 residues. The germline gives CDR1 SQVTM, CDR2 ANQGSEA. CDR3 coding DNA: TGCAGCGTTAGCGACTACTGGGAGAACACTGAAGCTTTCTTT. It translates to CSVSDYWENTEAFF. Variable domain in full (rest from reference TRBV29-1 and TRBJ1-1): SAVISQKPSRDICQRGTSLTIQCQVDSQVTMMFWYRQQPGQSLTLIATANQGSEATYESGFVIDKFPISRPNLTFSTLTVSNMSPEDSSIYLCSVSDYWENTEAFFGQGTRLTVV.

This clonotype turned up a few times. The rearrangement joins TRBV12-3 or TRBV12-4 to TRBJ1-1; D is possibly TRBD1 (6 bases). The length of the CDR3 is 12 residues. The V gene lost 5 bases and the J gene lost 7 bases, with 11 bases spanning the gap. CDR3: CASSPRTVEAFF. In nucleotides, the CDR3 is TGTGCCAGCAGTCCTCGGACAGTTGAAGCTTTCTTT.

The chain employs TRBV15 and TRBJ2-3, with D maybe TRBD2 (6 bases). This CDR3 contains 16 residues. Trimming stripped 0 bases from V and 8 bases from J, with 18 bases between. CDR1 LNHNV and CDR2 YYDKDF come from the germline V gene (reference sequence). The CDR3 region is CATSRDGGTRTGTQYF. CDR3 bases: TGTGCCACCAGCAGAGATGGAGGGACCCGGACGGGTACGCAGTATTTT.

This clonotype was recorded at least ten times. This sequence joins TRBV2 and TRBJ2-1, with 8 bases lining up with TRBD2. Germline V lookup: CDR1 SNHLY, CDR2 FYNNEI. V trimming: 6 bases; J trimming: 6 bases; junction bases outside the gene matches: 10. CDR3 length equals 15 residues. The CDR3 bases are TGTGCCAGCAGAATACTAGCGGACCCCGGCAATGAGCAGTTCTTC. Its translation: CASRILADPGNEQFF. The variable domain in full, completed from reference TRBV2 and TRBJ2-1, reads EPEVTQTPSHQVTQMGQEVILRCVPISNHLYFYWYRQILGQKVEFLVSFYNNEISEKSEIFDDQFSVERPDGSNFTLKIRSTKLEDSAMYFCASRILADPGNEQFFGPGTRLTVL.

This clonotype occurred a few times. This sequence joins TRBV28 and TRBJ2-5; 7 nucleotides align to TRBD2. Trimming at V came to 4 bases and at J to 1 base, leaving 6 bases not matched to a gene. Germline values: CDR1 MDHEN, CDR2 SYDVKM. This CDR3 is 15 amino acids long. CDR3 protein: CASSSSGPIQETQYF. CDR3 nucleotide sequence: TGTGCCAGCAGTTCTAGCGGACCCATCCAAGAGACCCAGTACTTC.

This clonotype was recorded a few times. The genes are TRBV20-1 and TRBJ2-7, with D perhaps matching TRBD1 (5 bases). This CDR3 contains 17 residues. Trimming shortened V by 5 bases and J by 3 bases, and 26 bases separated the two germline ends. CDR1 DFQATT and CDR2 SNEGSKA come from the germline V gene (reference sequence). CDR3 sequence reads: CSAQEIGPWTKVYEQYF. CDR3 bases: TGCAGTGCTCAAGAGATAGGCCCCTGGACAAAGGTCTACGAGCAGTACTTC.

The CDR3, as DNA: TGTGCCAGCAGCTTACTCGACGAGTCGGTCCGGAACACTGAAGCTTTCTTT. It yields the protein CASSLLDESVRNTEAFF. V and J are TRBV7-9 and TRBJ1-1; D call uncertain. V was cut by 2 bases and J by 1 base, with 17 bases left in between. CDR3 length: 17 residues. Germline assignment: CDR1 SEHNR and CDR2 FQNEAQ (reference sequence).

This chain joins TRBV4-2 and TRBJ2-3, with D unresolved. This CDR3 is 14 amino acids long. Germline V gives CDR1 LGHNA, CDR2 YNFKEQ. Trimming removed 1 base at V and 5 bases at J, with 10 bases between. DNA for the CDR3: TGTGCCAGCAGCCAAGTAAAAGCCTTAGATACGCAGTATTTT. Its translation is CASSQVKALDTQYF.

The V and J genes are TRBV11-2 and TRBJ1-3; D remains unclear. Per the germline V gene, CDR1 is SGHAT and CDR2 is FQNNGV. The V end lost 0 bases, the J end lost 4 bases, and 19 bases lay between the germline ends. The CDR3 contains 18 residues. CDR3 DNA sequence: TGTGCCAGCAGCTTAGACGTCTCCGAGGGTTGGGGAGGAAACACCATATATTTT. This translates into CASSLDVSEGWGGNTIYF. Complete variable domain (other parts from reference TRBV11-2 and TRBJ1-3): EAGVAQSPRYKIIEKRQSVAFWCNPISGHATLYWYQQILGQGPKLLIQFQNNGVVDDSQLPKDRFSAERLKGVDSTLKIQPAKLEDSAVYLCASSLDVSEGWGGNTIYFGEGSWLTVV.

CDR3 protein: CASSLVAAMNTEAFF. CDR3 sequence (DNA): TGCGCCAGCAGCTTGGTCGCCGCCATGAACACTGAAGCTTTCTTT. The chain combines TRBV5-1 with TRBJ1-1, with unresolved D. Germline loops: CDR1 SGHRS, CDR2 YFSETQ. V was trimmed by 0 bases and J by 0 bases, leaving 9 bases between them. The CDR3 totals 15 residues.

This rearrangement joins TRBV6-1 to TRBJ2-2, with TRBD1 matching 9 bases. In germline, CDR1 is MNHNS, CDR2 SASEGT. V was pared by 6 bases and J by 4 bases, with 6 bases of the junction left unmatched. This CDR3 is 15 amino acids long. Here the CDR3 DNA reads TGTGCCAGCAGAACCGGGACAGGGTTCACCGGGGAGCTGTTTTTT. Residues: CASRTGTGFTGELFF.

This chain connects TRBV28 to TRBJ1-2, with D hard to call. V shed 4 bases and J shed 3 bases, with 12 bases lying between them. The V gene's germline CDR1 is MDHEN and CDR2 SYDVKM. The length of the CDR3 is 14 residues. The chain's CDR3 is CASSSDFLDYGYTF. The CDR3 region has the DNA TGTGCCAGCAGTTCGGACTTTCTAGACTATGGCTACACCTTC.

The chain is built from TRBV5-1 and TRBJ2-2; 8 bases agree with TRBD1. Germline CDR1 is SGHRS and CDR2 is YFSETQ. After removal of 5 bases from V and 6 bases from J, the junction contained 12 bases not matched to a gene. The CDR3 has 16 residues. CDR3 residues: CASSFFQGALAGELFF. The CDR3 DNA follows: TGCGCCAGCAGTTTTTTCCAGGGGGCTTTGGCCGGGGAGCTGTTTTTT.

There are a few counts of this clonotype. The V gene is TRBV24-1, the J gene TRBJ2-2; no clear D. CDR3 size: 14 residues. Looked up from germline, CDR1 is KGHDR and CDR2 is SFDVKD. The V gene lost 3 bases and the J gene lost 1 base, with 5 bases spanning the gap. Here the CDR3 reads CATSDPGNTGELFF. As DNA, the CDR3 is TGTGCCACCAGTGATCCAGGGAACACCGGGGAGCTGTTTTTT.

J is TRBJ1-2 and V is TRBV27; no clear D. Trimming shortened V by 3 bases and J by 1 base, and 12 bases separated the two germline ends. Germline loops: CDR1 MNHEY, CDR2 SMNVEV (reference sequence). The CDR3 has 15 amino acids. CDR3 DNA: TGTGCCAGCAGTTTCCGGCGAAGTCATAACTATGGCTACACCTTC. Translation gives CASSFRRSHNYGYTF.

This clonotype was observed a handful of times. The CDR3 spells CASSLNTGGLYLGDEQFF. CDR3 coding DNA: TGCGCCAGCAGCCTGAATACAGGGGGCCTCTACTTGGGGGATGAGCAGTTCTTC. The chain links TRBV5-1 to TRBJ2-1; 9 nucleotides match TRBD1. V lost 4 bases, J lost 8 bases, and 19 bases stayed unmatched. Looked up from germline, CDR1 is SGHRS and CDR2 is YFSETQ. The CDR3 is 18 residues long.

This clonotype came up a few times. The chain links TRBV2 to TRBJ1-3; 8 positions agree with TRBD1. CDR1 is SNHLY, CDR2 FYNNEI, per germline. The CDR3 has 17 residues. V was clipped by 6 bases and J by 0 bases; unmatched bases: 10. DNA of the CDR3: TGTGCCAGCAGCACCACGGACAGGGCTAACTCTGGAAACACCATATATTTT. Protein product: CASSTTDRANSGNTIYF.

CDR3 nucleotide sequence: TGTGCCAGCCTCGCCAGGGACAAACGAAACACTGAAGCTTTCTTT. It codes for CASLARDKRNTEAFF. This chain uses TRBV7-6 with TRBJ1-1; maybe TRBD1 (6 bases). The V gene lost 8 bases and the J gene lost 2 bases, with 18 bases spanning the gap. This CDR3 is built from 15 residues. The V gene's germline CDR1 is SGHVS and CDR2 FNYEAQ.